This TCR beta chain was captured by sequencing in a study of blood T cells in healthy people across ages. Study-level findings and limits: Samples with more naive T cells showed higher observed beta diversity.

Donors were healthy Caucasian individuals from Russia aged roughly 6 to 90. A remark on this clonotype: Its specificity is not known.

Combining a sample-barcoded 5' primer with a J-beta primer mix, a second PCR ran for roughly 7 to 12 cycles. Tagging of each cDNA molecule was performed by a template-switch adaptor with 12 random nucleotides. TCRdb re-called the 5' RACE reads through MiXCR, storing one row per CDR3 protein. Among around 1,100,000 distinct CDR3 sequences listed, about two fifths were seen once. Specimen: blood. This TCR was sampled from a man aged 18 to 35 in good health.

CDR3 residues: CASSEGRQPQHF. For the CDR3, the DNA is TGTGCCAGCAGTGAAGGGCGTCAGCCCCAGCATTTT. The chain carries TRBV6-1 and TRBJ1-5, with unresolved D. Germline V lookup: CDR1 MNHNS, CDR2 SASEGT. V gave up 1 base and J gave up 6 bases, with 4 bases separating them. This CDR3 contains 12 residues.